This note documents a single T cell receptor beta chain sequence. The antigen it binds to is not known. Within one base of it there is no much larger clone, and no base qualities were kept. Preparation of the library involved the immunoSEQ multiplex PCR assay. TCRdb stores this immuneACCESS table with in-frame sequences only. Part of the clones is absent; in the studies checked, under half of the shortfall reflects unresolved V genes, and no reason is known for the rest. The sample yields roughly 45,000 clones; over 85% were counted once. The top ten constitute roughly 1.5% of the sample. The intended sense of this specimen's treatment or condition label: preoperative locoregional IRX-2 cytokine immunotherapy. The samples were obtained from a phase Ib study that tested preoperative, locoregional IRX-2 cytokine immunotherapy meant to prime immune responses. Donors were patients with early-stage breast cancer who received IRX-2 before surgery.

The data derive from a study of preoperative IRX-2 immunotherapy in early breast cancer (dated by TCRdb to the late 2010s). The germline V gene (reference sequence) provides CDR1 LNHNV and CDR2 YYDKDF. V is clipped by 1 base and J by 4 bases, and the sequence between their germline boundaries is 16 bases long. The CDR3 covers 16 residues, taking in both the cysteine and the phenylalanine. The only DNA kept is the CDR3, 48 bases in frame from the first base. The chain uses TRBV15 and TRBJ1-2; the D gene cannot be named for sure. The TCR was taken from a human donor with breast cancer. The sequences come from tumor tissue, collected after IRX-2 immunotherapy. The encoded CDR3 is CATSRVDGDSIYGYTF. The nucleotide sequence is TGTGCCACCAGCAGAGTAGACGGGGATTCCATCTATGGCTACACCTTC.